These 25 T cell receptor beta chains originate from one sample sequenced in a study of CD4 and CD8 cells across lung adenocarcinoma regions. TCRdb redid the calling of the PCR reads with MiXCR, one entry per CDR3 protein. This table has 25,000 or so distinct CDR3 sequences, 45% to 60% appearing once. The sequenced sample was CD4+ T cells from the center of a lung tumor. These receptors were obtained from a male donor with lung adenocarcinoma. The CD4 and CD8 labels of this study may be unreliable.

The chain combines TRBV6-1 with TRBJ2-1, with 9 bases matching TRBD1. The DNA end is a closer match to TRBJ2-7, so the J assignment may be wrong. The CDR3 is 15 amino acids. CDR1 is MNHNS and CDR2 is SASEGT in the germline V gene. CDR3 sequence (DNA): TGTGCCAGCAGCCCGGGACAGGGAGTCTACAATGAGCAGTACTTC. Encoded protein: CASSPGQGVYNEQYF.

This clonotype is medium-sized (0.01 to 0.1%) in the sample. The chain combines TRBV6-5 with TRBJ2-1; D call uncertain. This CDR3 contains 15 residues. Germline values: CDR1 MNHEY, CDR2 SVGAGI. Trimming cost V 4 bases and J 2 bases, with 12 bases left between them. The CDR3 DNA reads TGTGCCAGCAGTTTGGCACCAGCCACCTACAATGAGCAGTTCTTC. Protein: CASSLAPATYNEQFF.

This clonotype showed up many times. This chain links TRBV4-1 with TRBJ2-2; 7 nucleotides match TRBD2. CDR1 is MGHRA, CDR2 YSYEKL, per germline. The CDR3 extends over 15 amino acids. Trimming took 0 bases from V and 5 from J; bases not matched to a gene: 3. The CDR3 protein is CASSQEGRGTGELFF. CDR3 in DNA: TGCGCCAGCAGCCAAGAAGGGAGGGGTACCGGGGAGCTGTTTTTT.

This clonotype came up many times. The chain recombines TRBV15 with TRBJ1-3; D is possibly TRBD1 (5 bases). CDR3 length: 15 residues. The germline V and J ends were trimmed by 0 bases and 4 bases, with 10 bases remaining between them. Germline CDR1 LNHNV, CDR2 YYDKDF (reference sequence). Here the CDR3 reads CATSRDKGVGNTIYF. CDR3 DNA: TGTGCCACCAGCAGAGATAAAGGGGTAGGAAACACCATATATTTT.

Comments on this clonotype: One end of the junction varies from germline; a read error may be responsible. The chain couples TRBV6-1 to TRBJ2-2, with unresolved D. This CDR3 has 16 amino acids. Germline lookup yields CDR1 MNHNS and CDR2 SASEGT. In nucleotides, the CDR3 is TGTGCCAGCAGAGACAATAGGGCTGCGAACACCGAGGAGCAGTTTTTT. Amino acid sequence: CASRDNRAANTEEQFF.

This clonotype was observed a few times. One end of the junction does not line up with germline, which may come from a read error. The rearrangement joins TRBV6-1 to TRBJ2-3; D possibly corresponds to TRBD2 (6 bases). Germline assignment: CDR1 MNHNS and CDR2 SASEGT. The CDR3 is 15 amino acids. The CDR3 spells CASGLQSGSPETLYF. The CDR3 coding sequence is TGTGCCAGCGGCCTCCAGTCCGGGAGTCCCGAGACGCTGTATTTT.

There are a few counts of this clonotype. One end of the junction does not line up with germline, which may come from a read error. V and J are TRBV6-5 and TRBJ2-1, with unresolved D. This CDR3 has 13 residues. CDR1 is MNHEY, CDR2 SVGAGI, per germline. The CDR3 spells CASGYRAYNEQFF. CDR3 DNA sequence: TGTGCCAGCGGTTACCGGGCATACAATGAGCAGTTCTTC.

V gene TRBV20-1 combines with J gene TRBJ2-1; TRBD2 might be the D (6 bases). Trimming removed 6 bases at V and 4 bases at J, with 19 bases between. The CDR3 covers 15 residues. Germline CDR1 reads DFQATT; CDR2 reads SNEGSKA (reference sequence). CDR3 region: CSALPSLALYNEQFF. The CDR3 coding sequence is TGCAGTGCCCTACCCAGTCTAGCGCTTTACAATGAGCAGTTCTTC.

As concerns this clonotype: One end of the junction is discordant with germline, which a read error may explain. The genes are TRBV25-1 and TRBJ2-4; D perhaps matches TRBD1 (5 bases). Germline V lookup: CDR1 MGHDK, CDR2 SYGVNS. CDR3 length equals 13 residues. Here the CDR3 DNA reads TGTGCCAGGGGTAAAACAGGCAAAAACATTCAGTATTTC. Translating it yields CARGKTGKNIQYF.

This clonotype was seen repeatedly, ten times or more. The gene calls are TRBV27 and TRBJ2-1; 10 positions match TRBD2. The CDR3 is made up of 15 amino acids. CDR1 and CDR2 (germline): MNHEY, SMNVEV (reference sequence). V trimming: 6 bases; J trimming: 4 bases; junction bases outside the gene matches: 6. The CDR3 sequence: CASRPSGGAYNEQFF. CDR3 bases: TGTGCCAGCAGACCTAGCGGGGGAGCTTACAATGAGCAGTTCTTC.

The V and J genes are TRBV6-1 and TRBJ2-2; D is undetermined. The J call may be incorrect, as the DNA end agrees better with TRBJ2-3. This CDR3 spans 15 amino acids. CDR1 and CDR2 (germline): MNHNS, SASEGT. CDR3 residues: CVRRLQAVSTGTQYF. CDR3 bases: TGTGTCAGGAGACTCCAGGCTGTGAGCACCGGGACGCAGTATTTT.

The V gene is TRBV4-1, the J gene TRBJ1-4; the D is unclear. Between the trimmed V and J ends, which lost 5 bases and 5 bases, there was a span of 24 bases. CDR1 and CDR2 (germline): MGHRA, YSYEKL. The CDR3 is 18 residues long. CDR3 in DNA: TGCGCCAGCAGCGTACCATTCCTGACAAGGTGGGAAAATGAAAAACTGTTTTTT. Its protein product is CASSVPFLTRWENEKLFF.

CDR3 DNA: TGCGCCAGCAGCCAAGTAGGGGGAGCCTACGAGCAGTACTTC. Amino acids: CASSQVGGAYEQYF. The chain combines TRBV4-1 with TRBJ2-5; maybe TRBD1 (6 bases). Near its end, the DNA agrees better with TRBJ2-7, so the J call may be wrong. The CDR3 runs 14 residues. CDR1 and CDR2 (germline): MGHRA, YSYEKL.

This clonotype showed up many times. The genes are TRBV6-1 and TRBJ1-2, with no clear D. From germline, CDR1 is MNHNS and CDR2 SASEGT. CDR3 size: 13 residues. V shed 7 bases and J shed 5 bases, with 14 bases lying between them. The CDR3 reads CASKGDNVYGYTF. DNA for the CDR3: TGTGCCAGCAAGGGAGACAACGTATATGGCTACACCTTC.

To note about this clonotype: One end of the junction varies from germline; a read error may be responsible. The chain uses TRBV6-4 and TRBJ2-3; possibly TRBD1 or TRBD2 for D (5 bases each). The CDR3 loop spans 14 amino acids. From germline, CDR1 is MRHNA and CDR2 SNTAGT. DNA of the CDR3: TGTGCCAGCAGCCCGGGACGGAACACAAATACTCAGTACTTT. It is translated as CASSPGRNTNTQYF.

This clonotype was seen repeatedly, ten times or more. DNA of the CDR3: TGTGCCAGCAGTTACTCGGGGGGTGGCTACACCTTC. This translates into CASSYSGGGYTF. This chain connects TRBV6-5 to TRBJ1-2; possible D gene TRBD1, 5 bases. Per germline, CDR1 MNHEY and CDR2 SVGAGI. The CDR3 runs 12 residues. Trimming stripped 0 bases from V and 7 bases from J, with 6 bases between.

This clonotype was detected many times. This chain's CDR3 is CASSLARNYGYTF. DNA for the CDR3: TGTGCCAGCAGTTTAGCCAGAAACTATGGCTACACCTTC. V and J are TRBV12-3 or TRBV12-4 and TRBJ1-2; no reliable D call. The V end lost 0 bases, the J end lost 2 bases, and 4 bases lay between the germline ends. The length of the CDR3 is 13 residues.

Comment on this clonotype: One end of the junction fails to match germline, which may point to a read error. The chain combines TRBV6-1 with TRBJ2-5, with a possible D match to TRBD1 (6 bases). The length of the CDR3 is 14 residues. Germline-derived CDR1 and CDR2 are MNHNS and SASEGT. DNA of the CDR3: TGTGCGGGGAGTGGGGGCAGATCTACAGATACCCAGTATTTC. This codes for CAGSGGRSTDTQYF.

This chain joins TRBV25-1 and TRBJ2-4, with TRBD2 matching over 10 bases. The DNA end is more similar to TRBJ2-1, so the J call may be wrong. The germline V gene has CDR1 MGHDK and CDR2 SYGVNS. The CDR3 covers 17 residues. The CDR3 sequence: CASSDMESGRAMNEQFF. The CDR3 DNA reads TGTGCCAGCAGTGACATGGAGAGCGGGAGGGCTATGAATGAGCAGTTCTTC.

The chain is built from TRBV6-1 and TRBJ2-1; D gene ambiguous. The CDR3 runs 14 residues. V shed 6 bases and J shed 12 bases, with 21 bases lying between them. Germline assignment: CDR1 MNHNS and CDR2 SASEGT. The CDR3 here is CASSLFASTNTQFF. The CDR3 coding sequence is TGTGCCAGCAGCCTCTTTGCGAGCACCAATACGCAGTTCTTC.

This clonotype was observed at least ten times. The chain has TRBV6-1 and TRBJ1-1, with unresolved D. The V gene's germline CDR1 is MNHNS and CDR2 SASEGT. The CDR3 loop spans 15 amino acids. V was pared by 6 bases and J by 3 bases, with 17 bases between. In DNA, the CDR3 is TGTGCCAGCAGGCGGACCTACCTCGAGTACACTGAAGCTTTCTTT. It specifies CASRRTYLEYTEAFF.

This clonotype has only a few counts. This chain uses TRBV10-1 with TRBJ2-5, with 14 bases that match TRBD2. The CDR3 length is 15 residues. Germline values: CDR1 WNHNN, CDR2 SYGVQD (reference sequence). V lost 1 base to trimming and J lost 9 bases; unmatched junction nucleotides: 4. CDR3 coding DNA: TGCGCCAGCAGTGAGTTTGGACTAGCGGGAGGTGCCCAGTACTTC. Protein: CASSEFGLAGGAQYF.

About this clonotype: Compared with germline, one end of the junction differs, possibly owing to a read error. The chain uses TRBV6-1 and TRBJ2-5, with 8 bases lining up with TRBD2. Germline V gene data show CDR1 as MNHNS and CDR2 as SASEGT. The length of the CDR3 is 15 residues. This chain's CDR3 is CARSRGGRGKETQYF. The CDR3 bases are TGTGCCAGGAGTCGCGGGGGGAGGGGCAAAGAGACGCAGTACTTT.

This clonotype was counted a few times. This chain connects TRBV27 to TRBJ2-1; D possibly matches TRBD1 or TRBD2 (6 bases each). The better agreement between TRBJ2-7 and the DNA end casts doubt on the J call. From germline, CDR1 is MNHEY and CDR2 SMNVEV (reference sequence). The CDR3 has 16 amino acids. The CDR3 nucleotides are TGTGCCAGCGGGGGAACCGGGGGCCGGGGTGCAGAGACGCAGTACTTC. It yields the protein CASGGTGGRGAETQYF.

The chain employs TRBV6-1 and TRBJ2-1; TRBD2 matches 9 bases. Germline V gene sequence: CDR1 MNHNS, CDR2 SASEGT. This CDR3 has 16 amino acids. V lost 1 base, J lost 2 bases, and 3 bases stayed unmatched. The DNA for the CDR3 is TGTGCCAGCAGTGAAGAGATAGCGGGAGCCTACAATGAGCAGTTCTTC. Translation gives CASSEEIAGAYNEQFF.